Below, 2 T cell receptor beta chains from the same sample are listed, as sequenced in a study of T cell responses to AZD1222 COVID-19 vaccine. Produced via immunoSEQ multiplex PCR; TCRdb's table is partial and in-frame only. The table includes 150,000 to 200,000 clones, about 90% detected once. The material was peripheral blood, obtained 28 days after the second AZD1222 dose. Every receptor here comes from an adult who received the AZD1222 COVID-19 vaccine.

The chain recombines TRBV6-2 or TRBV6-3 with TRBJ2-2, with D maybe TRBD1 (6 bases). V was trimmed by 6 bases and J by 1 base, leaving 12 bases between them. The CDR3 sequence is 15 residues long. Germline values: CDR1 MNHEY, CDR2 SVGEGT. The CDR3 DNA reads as TGTGCCAGCAGCTTCTCGGGACAGAACACCGGGGAGCTGTTTTTT. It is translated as CASSFSGQNTGELFF.

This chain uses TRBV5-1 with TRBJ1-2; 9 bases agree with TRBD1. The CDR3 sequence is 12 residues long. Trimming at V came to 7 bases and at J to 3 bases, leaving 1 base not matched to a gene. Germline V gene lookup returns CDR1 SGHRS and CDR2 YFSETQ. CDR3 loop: CASRTGDYGYTF. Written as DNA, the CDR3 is TGCGCCAGCCGGACAGGGGACTATGGCTACACCTTC.